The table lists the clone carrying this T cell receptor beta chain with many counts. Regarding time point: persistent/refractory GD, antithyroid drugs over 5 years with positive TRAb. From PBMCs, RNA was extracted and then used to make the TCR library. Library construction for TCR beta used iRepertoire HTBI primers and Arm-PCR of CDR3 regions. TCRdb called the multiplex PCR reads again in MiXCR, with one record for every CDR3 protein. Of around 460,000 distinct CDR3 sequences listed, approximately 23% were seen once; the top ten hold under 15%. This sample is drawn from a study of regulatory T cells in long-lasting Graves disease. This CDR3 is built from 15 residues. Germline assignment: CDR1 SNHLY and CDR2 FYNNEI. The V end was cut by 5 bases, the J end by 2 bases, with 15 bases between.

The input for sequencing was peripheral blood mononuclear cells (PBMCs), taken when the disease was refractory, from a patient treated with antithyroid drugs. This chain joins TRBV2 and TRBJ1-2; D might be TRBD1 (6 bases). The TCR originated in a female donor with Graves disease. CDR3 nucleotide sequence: TGTGCCAGCAGTCCCCCGGATACAGGGAACTATGGCTACACCTTC. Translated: CASSPPDTGNYGYTF.